The 14 T cell receptor beta chains in this list originate from one sample, sequenced in a study of control samples from healthy donors and cancer patients. Method: immunoSEQ multiplex PCR; TCRdb's copy keeps in-frame clones and lacks some. The sample yields over 100,000 clones, 90% seen once. The material sequenced was blood. The receptors derive from a human donor in good health. The donor label of this sample is uncertain.

CDR3 DNA: TGTGCCAGCAAACAGGCCACATCTGGAAACACCATATATTTT. Its translation is CASKQATSGNTIYF. V is TRBV6-5 and J is TRBJ1-3; a weak D match, TRBD1 (5 bases). Germline V gene lookup returns CDR1 MNHEY and CDR2 SVGAGI. The length of the CDR3 is 14 residues. Trimming removed 7 bases from V and 1 base from J, with 11 bases in between.

This sequence joins TRBV30 and TRBJ2-2; 8 nucleotides align to TRBD1. Unmatched junction bases numbered 6, after V lost 8 bases and J lost 4 bases. The germline gives CDR1 GTSNPN, CDR2 SVGIG (reference sequence). The CDR3 spans 13 residues. The CDR3 DNA reads as TGTGCCGGAGGACAGGGCAGCACCGGGGAGCTGTTTTTT. Amino acid sequence: CAGGQGSTGELFF. The variable domain in full, with the rest retrieved from reference TRBV30 and TRBJ2-2, is SQTIHQWPATLVQPVGSPLSLECTVEGTSNPNLYWYRQAAGRGLQLLFYSVGIGQISSEVPQNLSASRPQDRQFILSSKKLLLSDSGFYLCAGGQGSTGELFFGEGSRLTVL.

This sequence joins TRBV30 and TRBJ2-7; 9 bases fit TRBD1. Unmatched junction bases numbered 6, after V lost 0 bases and J lost 3 bases. Germline-derived CDR1 and CDR2 are GTSNPN and SVGIG (reference sequence). The CDR3 covers 15 residues. The CDR3 here is CAWSVPGTGHYEQYF. The CDR3, as DNA: TGTGCCTGGAGTGTACCCGGGACAGGGCACTACGAGCAGTACTTC.

The chain combines TRBV5-1 with TRBJ2-1, with D perhaps assigned TRBD1 or TRBD2 (6 bases each). Germline V gene lookup returns CDR1 SGHRS and CDR2 YFSETQ. This CDR3 has 16 amino acids. The V end was cut by 3 bases, the J end by 7 bases, with 20 bases between. The CDR3 region is CASSWTQSGAGNEQFF. The CDR3 bases are TGCGCCAGCAGCTGGACTCAATCGGGGGCGGGGAATGAGCAGTTCTTC.

This chain connects TRBV18 to TRBJ1-4; no clear D. V was trimmed by 3 bases and J by 8 bases, leaving 13 bases between them. This CDR3 region has 14 residues. Germline CDR1 and CDR2: KGHSH and LQKENI. The CDR3, as DNA: TGTGCCAGCTCACCCTTTGGAACAAACGAAAAACTGTTTTTT. Protein sequence: CASSPFGTNEKLFF.

The rearrangement uses TRBV7-8 and TRBJ1-3, with D perhaps TRBD1 (5 bases). This CDR3 has 13 amino acids. V was pared by 5 bases and J by 4 bases, with 9 bases between. Germline loops: CDR1 SGHVS, CDR2 FQNEAQ. For the CDR3, the DNA is TGTGCCAGCAGCACCCGGGACGGAAACACCATATATTTT. Its protein product is CASSTRDGNTIYF.

The chain couples TRBV12-5 to TRBJ2-7; D possibly corresponds to TRBD2 (7 bases). From germline, CDR1 is LGHNT and CDR2 FRNRAP. Trimming cost V 0 bases and J 3 bases, with 15 bases left between them. The length of the CDR3 is 16 residues. CDR3: CASGLVGGAPFYEQYF. The CDR3, as DNA: TGTGCTAGTGGTTTGGTGGGGGGGGCTCCCTTCTACGAGCAGTACTTC.

The chain uses TRBV5-6 and TRBJ1-2; 10 nucleotides line up with TRBD1. The V and J ends lost 4 bases and 2 bases, in that order; junction bases with no gene match: 2. CDR1 is SGHDT, CDR2 YYEEEE, per germline. This CDR3 has 14 amino acids. The CDR3, as DNA: TGTGCCAGCAGCAAGGACAGGGGGAACTATGGCTACACCTTC. Residues: CASSKDRGNYGYTF.

V is TRBV3-1 (or the pseudogene TRBV3-2) and J is TRBJ1-3; no firm D call. The germline CDR1 and CDR2 sequences are LGHDT and YNNKEL (reference sequence). Between the trimmed V and J ends, which lost 4 bases and 4 bases, there was a span of 11 bases. CDR3 length: 14 amino acids. Written as DNA, the CDR3 is TGTGCCAGCAGCCGAACGGAACAGGGAAACACCATATATTTT. This sequence encodes CASSRTEQGNTIYF.

The chain has TRBV3-1 (or the pseudogene TRBV3-2) and TRBJ2-2; the match to TRBD2 covers 12 bases. The CDR3 is 15 residues long. In germline, CDR1 is LGHDT, CDR2 YNNKEL (reference sequence). V trimming: 6 bases; J trimming: 5 bases; junction bases outside the gene matches: 4. In nucleotides, the CDR3 is TGTGCCAGCAGAGAGCTAGCGGGGGGGACCGGGGAGCTGTTTTTT. This sequence encodes CASRELAGGTGELFF.

V gene TRBV2 combines with J gene TRBJ1-1; D not resolved. The CDR3 spans 13 residues. V was pared by 7 bases and J by 4 bases, with 13 bases between. Germline V gives CDR1 SNHLY, CDR2 FYNNEI. The CDR3 is CASTLEKTTEAFF. For the CDR3, the DNA is TGTGCCAGCACCCTGGAGAAAACCACTGAAGCTTTCTTT.

The chain couples TRBV9 to TRBJ1-1; D remains ambiguous. The V end lost 6 bases, the J end lost 1 base, and 10 bases lay between the germline ends. Germline loops: CDR1 SGDLS, CDR2 YYNGEE. The CDR3 runs to 13 residues. The CDR3 region has the DNA TGTGCCAGCAATAAGATAGGGAACACTGAAGCTTTCTTT. It codes for CASNKIGNTEAFF.

V is TRBV2 and J is TRBJ1-5; TRBD1 is a possible D gene (6 bases). Trimming cost V 3 bases and J 4 bases, with 10 bases left between them. The CDR3 extends over 14 amino acids. Per germline, CDR1 SNHLY and CDR2 FYNNEI. The CDR3 protein is CASSENRENQPQHF. The CDR3 nucleotides read TGTGCCAGCAGTGAGAACAGGGAGAATCAGCCCCAGCATTTT.

The chain carries TRBV19 and TRBJ2-7; either TRBD1 or TRBD2 may fit D (6 bases each). The V and J ends lost 5 bases and 3 bases respectively, with 14 bases between them. Germline values: CDR1 LNHDA, CDR2 SQIVND (reference sequence). The CDR3 runs to 14 residues. CDR3 nucleotides: TGTGCCAGTAGTGCGCGGGACAAGTTCTACGAGCAGTACGTC. Its protein is CASSARDKFYEQYV.